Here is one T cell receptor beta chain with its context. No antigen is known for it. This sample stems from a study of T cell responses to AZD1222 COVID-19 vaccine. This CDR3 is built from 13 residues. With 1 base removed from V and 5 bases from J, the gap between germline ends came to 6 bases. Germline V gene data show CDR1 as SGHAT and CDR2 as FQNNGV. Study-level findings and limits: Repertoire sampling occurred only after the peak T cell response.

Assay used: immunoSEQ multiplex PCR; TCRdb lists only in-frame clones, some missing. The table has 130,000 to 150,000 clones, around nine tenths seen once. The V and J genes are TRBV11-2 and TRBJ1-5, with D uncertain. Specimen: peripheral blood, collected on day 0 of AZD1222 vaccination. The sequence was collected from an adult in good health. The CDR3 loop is CASSLGLDQPQHF. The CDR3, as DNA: TGTGCCAGCAGCTTAGGCCTGGATCAGCCCCAGCATTTT.